Listed below are T cell receptor beta chains from one sample, sequenced in a study of blood T cell repertoires in COVID-19. Generated by immunoSEQ multiplex PCR, the TCRdb table keeps only in-frame clones and is missing some. The repertoire holds more than 300,000 clones, with around nine tenths as singletons. The sample taken for sequencing was PBMCs or T cells enriched from blood (not recorded which). The receptors originated from a woman in her twenties or thirties who had recovered from COVID-19. The CDR3 runs from the conserved cysteine through the conserved F or W. Fields, in order: J gene, V gene, CDR3 protein.

TRBJ1-1	TRBV5-1	CASSLSPNTEAFF
TRBJ2-1	TRBV30	CAWSIRLAGGYEQFF
TRBJ1-3	TRBV2	CASSQGGFGNTIYF
TRBJ1-1	TRBV7-2	CASTPGVANTEAFF
TRBJ1-3	TRBV6-5	CASSYGQGYRNTIYF
TRBJ2-2	TRBV7-9	CASSSGQGNTGELFF
TRBJ1-4	TRBV5-1	CASRTGGLENEKLFF
TRBJ1-1	TRBV12-5	CASGPGGTEAFF
TRBJ1-1	TRBV25-1	CASSEYGGGTEAFF
TRBJ1-5	TRBV27	CASSLRQGQNQPQHF
TRBJ1-2	TRBV2	CASSDANDSPSPYGYTF
TRBJ2-7	TRBV4-1	CASSQEGQRGVYEQYF
TRBJ2-3	TRBV5-4	CASSLGGGAGTDTQYF
TRBJ1-6	TRBV30	CAYPDGTAGSPLHF
TRBJ1-2	TRBV5-1	CASSLGGQHYGYTF
TRBJ1-2	TRBV7-2	CASSFRTGGYGYTF
TRBJ1-1	TRBV10-3	CAISLTENTEAFF
TRBJ1-1	TRBV5-5	CASSTRVGNTEAFF
TRBJ1-5	TRBV4-2	CASSQGQGSHQPQHF
TRBJ1-3	TRBV19	CASSYIGDRYSGNTIYF
TRBJ2-1	TRBV30	CACNKRGGGAHEQFF
TRBJ2-5	TRBV4-2	CASSRRDGTEQETQYF
TRBJ2-5	TRBV11-3	CASSFGGGGQETQYF
TRBJ2-7	TRBV28	CASRTEGQGTYEQYF
TRBJ1-2	TRBV3-1/TRBV3-2	CASSQEPTGKGYTF
TRBJ1-5	TRBV4-1	CASSQEGGGRSNQPQHF
TRBJ2-7	TRBV5-1	CASSEQGEGYEQYF
TRBJ1-6	TRBV4-2	CASSRDGGRDNSPLHF
TRBJ1-2	TRBV14	CASSQEAGLYGYTF
TRBJ1-2	TRBV9	CASSGVQGYGYTF
TRBJ2-5	TRBV7-2	CASSSDRAVETQYF
TRBJ2-2	TRBV5-8	CASRPDRAGTGELFF
TRBJ2-3	TRBV4-1	CASSPRPTGRTDTQYF
TRBJ1-1	TRBV3-1/TRBV3-2	CASSQYPQQNTEAFF
TRBJ1-2	TRBV5-1	CASSLVQDYGYTF
TRBJ2-3	TRBV19	CATSGQGSTDTQYF
TRBJ1-1	TRBV29-1	CSVGDREAFF
TRBJ1-3	TRBV19	CASSTPRTSGNTIYF
TRBJ1-6	TRBV6-2/TRBV6-3	CASSKGRTGRNSPLHF
TRBJ2-1	TRBV9	CASSAMNDEQFF
TRBJ1-2	TRBV5-1	CASSAEPTGFRDGYTF
TRBJ1-2	TRBV3-1/TRBV3-2	CASSQGGGNYGYTF
TRBJ1-2	TRBV28	CASSSRTGNYGYTF
TRBJ1-6	TRBV2	CASSLTGADNSPLHF
TRBJ2-3	TRBV30	CAYTGNFPDTQYF
TRBJ2-3	TRBV5-1	CASSSLATGTDTQYF
TRBJ1-1	TRBV30	CAWNSRGTGVTEAFF
TRBJ1-1	TRBV7-2	CASSLKQNTEAFF
TRBJ2-5	TRBV13	CASSLAVWSSGGPDQETQYF
TRBJ1-1	TRBV7-3	CASSLTRDTEAFF
TRBJ1-6	TRBV7-9	CASTSSSYNSPLHF
TRBJ2-5	TRBV24-1	CATSDLHGETQYF
TRBJ2-2	TRBV27	CASSLGRVGTGELFF
TRBJ1-2	TRBV7-3	CASSPTDRDGGYTF
TRBJ2-2	TRBV20-1	CSASVRENTGELFF
TRBJ1-6	TRBV5-1	CASSSIRQGRVSPLHF